This T cell receptor beta chain was documented in a study of early T cells in non-severe SARS-CoV-2 infection. Study-level background: Sequencing was performed on bulk RNA from unsorted whole blood, leaving chains unpaired. General study findings and limits: CD4 and private specificities were missed by VDJdb matching, which favored anti-spike CD8 responses.

The CDR3 is made up of 14 amino acids. V gave up 0 bases and J gave up 5 bases, with 10 bases separating them. CDR1 and CDR2 (germline): SGHAT, FQNNGV. TCRdb used MiXCR to reprocess the 5' RACE reads, holding one entry per CDR3 protein. This table holds under 95,000 distinct CDR3 sequences, about 15% found once. Details on this clonotype: Its cognate antigen is unknown.

The chain links TRBV11-2 to TRBJ1-1, with D possibly TRBD1 on 5 matching bases. Sequenced input: whole blood. The receptor comes from an adult who was a healthcare worker with PCR-confirmed SARS-CoV-2 infection or an uninfected control (not recorded which). The CDR3 DNA sequence: TGTGCCAGCAGCTTAGAGGGAGCAGGGACTGAAGCTTTCTTT. Amino acids: CASSLEGAGTEAFF.